Shown below are 22 T cell receptor beta chains from a single sample sequenced in a study of cytomegalovirus exposure and HLA in healthy donors. The PCR used 60 Vbeta and 13 Jbeta primers. The protocol was immunoSEQ multiplex PCR, while the TCRdb copy is restricted to in-frame clones and leaves out a portion. The repertoire consists of fewer than 250,000 clones, with about 80% occurring once and the leading ten covering roughly 10%. Sample: PBMCs. These receptor sequences come from a woman aged 45-60 years in good health and CMV-seropositive.

This clone was seen a few times. J is TRBJ2-4 and V is TRBV10-3; 7 nucleotides agree with TRBD1. Germline CDR1 reads ENHRY; CDR2 reads SYGVKD. There are 16 residues in the CDR3. V shed 0 bases and J 2 bases; nucleotides not matched to a gene: 4. Written as DNA, the CDR3 is TGTGCCATCAGTGAGTCCCAGGGGGTGTCCAAAAACATTCAGTACTTC. Encoded protein: CAISESQGVSKNIQYF.

This sequence joins TRBV11-2 and TRBJ2-3; D gene unclear. This CDR3 is 13 amino acids long. The V gene's germline CDR1 is SGHAT and CDR2 FQNNGV. Trimming stripped 8 bases from V and 9 bases from J, with 18 bases between. CDR3 sequence (DNA): TGTGCCAGCCGTCGACCTGCGGCCCCGACGCAGTATTTT. Translating it yields CASRRPAAPTQYF. The whole variable domain, filled in from reference TRBV11-2 and TRBJ2-3, reads EAGVAQSPRYKIIEKRQSVAFWCNPISGHATLYWYQQILGQGPKLLIQFQNNGVVDDSQLPKDRFSAERLKGVDSTLKIQPAKLEDSAVYLCASRRPAAPTQYFGPGTRLTVL.

The rearrangement uses TRBV12-5 and TRBJ1-1, with no clear D. Germline lookup yields CDR1 LGHNT and CDR2 FRNRAP. There are 13 residues in the CDR3. The V gene lost 1 base and the J gene lost 1 base, with 4 bases spanning the gap. CDR3 sequence: CASGLERNTEAFF. As DNA, the CDR3 is TGTGCTAGTGGTTTGGAGAGGAACACTGAAGCTTTCTTT.

The genes are TRBV6-5 and TRBJ2-2; 7 nucleotides match TRBD1. The germline CDR1 and CDR2 sequences are MNHEY and SVGAGI. The trim removed 4 bases at V and 4 bases at J, leaving 6 bases unmatched. The CDR3 loop spans 15 amino acids. CDR3 sequence (DNA): TGTGCCAGCAGTTCCAAAAAGGGGGCCACCGGGGAGCTGTTTTTT. It codes for CASSSKKGATGELFF.

The chain employs TRBV5-1 and TRBJ2-5; 9 bases match TRBD2. CDR3 length equals 13 residues. Germline trimming cut 4 bases from V and 5 bases from J; bases unmatched to any gene: 3. CDR1 and CDR2 (germline): SGHRS, YFSETQ. In DNA form, the CDR3 reads TGCGCCAGCAGCAGAACTAGCGGGGAGACCCAGTACTTC. It translates to CASSRTSGETQYF.

This clone showed up just a few times. The V and J genes are TRBV4-3 and TRBJ1-6; D is perhaps TRBD1 (6 bases). Germline V lookup: CDR1 LGHNA, CDR2 YSLEER. The CDR3 is 15 residues long. V was cut by 7 bases and J by 5 bases, with 15 bases left in between. The CDR3 DNA reads TGCGCCAGCAATACAGGGACGCGCGATAATTCACCCCTCCACTTT. Protein product: CASNTGTRDNSPLHF.

The chain is built from TRBV7-2 and TRBJ2-5, with 9 nucleotides matching TRBD2. V lost 5 bases to trimming and J lost 5 bases; unmatched junction nucleotides: 9. This CDR3 has 15 residues. The germline V gene encodes CDR1 SGHTA and CDR2 FQGNSA. The DNA for the CDR3 is TGTGCCAGCAGCCCCCGGCGGGGGGGCGCTGAGACCCAGTACTTC. It is translated as CASSPRRGGAETQYF.

The gene calls are TRBV5-4 and TRBJ2-5; TRBD2 matches at 7 bases. The CDR3 contains 13 residues. V dropped 4 bases and J dropped 2; count of bases not matched to a gene: 2. The germline gives CDR1 SGHNT, CDR2 YYREEE (reference sequence). The CDR3 DNA reads TGTGCCAGCAGCGGACTAGTACAAGAGACCCAGTACTTC. Encoded protein: CASSGLVQETQYF.

The chain recombines TRBV6-5 with TRBJ2-6; D might be TRBD1 (7 bases). The CDR3 length is 15 residues. The germline V and J ends were trimmed by 10 bases and 3 bases, with 16 bases remaining between them. Germline V lookup: CDR1 MNHEY, CDR2 SVGAGI. The DNA for the CDR3 is TGTGCCACCCGGAGGGGGCGTTTTGGGGCCAACGTCCTGACTTTC. Residues: CATRRGRFGANVLTF.

V and J are TRBV27 and TRBJ1-5; D unresolved. This CDR3 region has 13 residues. The V end lost 5 bases, the J end lost 6 bases, and 11 bases lay between the germline ends. Germline values: CDR1 MNHEY, CDR2 SMNVEV (reference sequence). CDR3 nucleotide sequence: TGTGCCAGCAGTGTGACTTTTCCTCAGCCCCAGCATTTT. Residues: CASSVTFPQPQHF.

The V call is TRBV11-1, the J call TRBJ1-5, with 9 nucleotides matching TRBD1. The V and J ends lost 5 bases and 7 bases, in that order; junction bases with no gene match: 9. The CDR3 loop spans 15 amino acids. Germline CDR1 is SGHAT and CDR2 is FQDESV (reference sequence). CDR3 bases: TGTGCCAGCAGCCCGGGACAGGGTTTGGGACAGCCCCAGCATTTT. The encoded protein is CASSPGQGLGQPQHF. Full variable domain (missing parts from reference TRBV11-1 and TRBJ1-5): EAEVAQSPRYKITEKSQAVAFWCDPISGHATLYWYRQILGQGPELLVQFQDESVVDDSQLPKDRFSAERLKGVDSTLKIQPAELGDSAMYLCASSPGQGLGQPQHFGDGTRLSIL.

This chain connects TRBV19 to TRBJ2-1; 7 bases are shared with TRBD1. CDR3 length: 16 amino acids. Germline CDR1 LNHDA, CDR2 SQIVND (reference sequence). Trimming took 5 bases from V and 4 from J; bases not matched to a gene: 11. As DNA, the CDR3 is TGTGCCAGTAGTGCGCTACAGGGGATTCGATACAATGAGCAGTTCTTC. The encoded protein is CASSALQGIRYNEQFF.

The chain couples TRBV28 to TRBJ2-1, with D possibly TRBD2 on 5 matching bases. The ends were cut back, 2 bases at V and 9 bases at J, with 11 bases in the middle. Looked up from germline, CDR1 is MDHEN and CDR2 is SYDVKM. This CDR3 spans 13 amino acids. The CDR3 sequence is CASSLLGAVEQFF. CDR3 coding DNA: TGTGCCAGCAGTTTACTAGGAGCGGTTGAGCAGTTCTTC.

This chain uses TRBV6-1 with TRBJ2-2; maybe TRBD1 (6 bases). The CDR3 has 15 residues. V shed 4 bases and J shed 1 base, with 10 bases lying between them. Germline-derived CDR1 and CDR2 are MNHNS and SASEGT. CDR3 amino acids: CASSGRTENTGELFF. The DNA for the CDR3 is TGTGCCAGCAGTGGGCGGACAGAGAACACCGGGGAGCTGTTTTTT.

The gene calls are TRBV5-1 and TRBJ1-2; D gene ambiguous. The V end was cut by 4 bases, the J end by 0 bases, with 16 bases between. The length of the CDR3 is 16 residues. Germline CDR1 SGHRS, CDR2 YFSETQ. CDR3 sequence (DNA): TGCGCCAGCAGCCGTACTCGTCAGGCCGCTAACTATGGCTACACCTTC. Translating gives CASSRTRQAANYGYTF.

The CDR3 loop reads CAWNQGGETQYF. The CDR3 DNA reads as TGTGCCTGGAACCAGGGTGGCGAGACCCAGTACTTC. The chain couples TRBV30 to TRBJ2-5, with D possibly TRBD1 on 5 matching bases. V shed 4 bases and J shed 5 bases, with 11 bases lying between them. The CDR3 has 12 residues. The germline V gene encodes CDR1 GTSNPN and CDR2 SVGIG (reference sequence).

The genes are TRBV19 and TRBJ2-7; maybe TRBD1 (6 bases). The germline gives CDR1 LNHDA, CDR2 SQIVND (reference sequence). This CDR3 spans 13 amino acids. V was trimmed by 7 bases and J by 2 bases, leaving 12 bases between them. The CDR3: CASIGQGTYEQYF. The CDR3 DNA follows: TGTGCCAGTATCGGGCAGGGGACCTACGAGCAGTACTTC.

With regard to this clone: At one boundary the junction diverges from the germline segment, which might be a read error. The chain employs TRBV2 and TRBJ1-3; D ambiguous. The CDR3 extends over 14 amino acids. Germline CDR1 is SNHLY and CDR2 is FYNNEI. CDR3 loop: CASSQAPSGNTIYF. The CDR3 nucleotides are TGTGCCAGCAGTCAAGCACCTAGCGGAAACACCATATATTTT.

The table lists this clone with a few counts. The chain couples TRBV5-1 to TRBJ2-1; 10 positions agree with TRBD1. Germline values: CDR1 SGHRS, CDR2 YFSETQ. V was clipped by 4 bases and J by 6 bases; unmatched bases: 13. The CDR3 loop spans 17 amino acids. This CDR3 is CASSQLTTGGTPNEQFF. The CDR3, as DNA: TGCGCCAGCAGCCAACTAACGACAGGGGGCACCCCCAATGAGCAGTTCTTC. The complete variable domain, with remaining parts taken from reference TRBV5-1 and TRBJ2-1, reads KAGVTQTPRYLIKTRGQQVTLSCSPISGHRSVSWYQQTPGQGLQFLFEYFSETQRNKGNFPGRFSGRQFSNSRSEMNVSTLELGDSALYLCASSQLTTGGTPNEQFFGPGTRLTVL.

The gene calls are TRBV7-2 and TRBJ2-7; perhaps TRBD1 as D (6 bases). CDR1 is SGHTA, CDR2 FQGNSA, per germline. The V and J ends lost 0 bases and 4 bases respectively, with 13 bases between them. CDR3 length equals 15 residues. Here the CDR3 reads CASSLASWGPYEQYF. The CDR3 bases are TGTGCCAGCAGCTTAGCGAGCTGGGGGCCTTACGAGCAGTACTTC.

J is TRBJ1-6 and V is TRBV28; TRBD1 agrees at 8 bases. The CDR3 is made up of 15 amino acids. From germline, CDR1 is MDHEN and CDR2 SYDVKM. V was clipped by 8 bases and J by 2 bases; unmatched bases: 5. The CDR3 nucleotides are TGTGCCAGCGGATCACAGGGGGCCTATAATTCACCCCTCCACTTT. Residues: CASGSQGAYNSPLHF.

DNA of the CDR3: TGTGCCAGCAACAAAATGGGGGGATCCGGAAACACCATATATTTT. Translating gives CASNKMGGSGNTIYF. The rearrangement joins TRBV6-1 to TRBJ1-3; D may be TRBD1 (5 bases). The CDR3 consists of 15 residues. Trimming stripped 7 bases from V and 4 bases from J, with 17 bases between. Per the germline V gene, CDR1 is MNHNS and CDR2 is SASEGT.